There are a few counts of the clone carrying this TCR beta chain. Its antigen is still unknown. This sample was included in a study of identical twins. Overall study findings and caveats: Partly confounded zero-insertion analyses could result from invariant MAIT and iNKT cells.

TCRdb reprocessed the 5' RACE reads via MiXCR and lists one record per CDR3 protein. The table lists more than 600,000 distinct CDR3 sequences, over 15% of them singletons, with 13% in the top ten. CDR3 length: 16 amino acids. CDR1 is MNHEY and CDR2 is SVGEGT in the germline V gene. The V gene lost 8 bases and the J gene lost 6 bases, with 22 bases spanning the gap. This same sample was also taken into another study, of T cells expressing NK-cell markers. That study adds: In the group of eight sequenced donors, seven were HCMV-seropositive and one was seronegative. CD8+ T cells in roughly six donors included dominant NKG2C+ clonotypes at about 1.0-8%. The same clonotypes also predominated in the CD3+CD56-NKG2C+ fraction of a few donors.

The chain combines TRBV6-2 or TRBV6-3 with TRBJ2-2; TRBD2 is a possible D gene (6 bases). The sample taken for sequencing was PBMCs. This TCR was recovered from a young woman in good health. The DNA for the CDR3 is TGTGCCAGCCGACCTCCACGGGAGTCAGTATCCGGGGAGCTGTTTTTT. It translates to CASRPPRESVSGELFF.